The clone carrying this T cell receptor (beta chain) appeared a few times. Its specificity is unknown. The V gene's germline CDR1 is MGHRA and CDR2 YSYEKL. The V end was cut by 4 bases, the J end by 3 bases, with 22 bases between. This CDR3 spans 17 amino acids. TCRdb ran MiXCR on the RT-PCR reads and lists one entry per CDR3 protein. The sample shows roughly 570,000 distinct CDR3 sequences, about 15% of them seen only once. The sample belongs to a study of response to subunit inactivated influenza vaccine. Points from the study as a whole: Few new T cells, the authors suggested, are recruited by each seasonal influenza vaccination.

The specimen was PBMCs from blood, collected roughly 13 days after vaccination. This chain joins TRBV4-1 and TRBJ2-7, with D possibly being TRBD1 (5 bases). This TCR was sampled from a man aged 45-65 years who received an inactivated influenza vaccine. The CDR3 DNA reads TGCGCCAGCAGCCCAAGCCTGGTTAGGGGAATATTCTACGAGCAGTACTTC. It codes for CASSPSLVRGIFYEQYF.